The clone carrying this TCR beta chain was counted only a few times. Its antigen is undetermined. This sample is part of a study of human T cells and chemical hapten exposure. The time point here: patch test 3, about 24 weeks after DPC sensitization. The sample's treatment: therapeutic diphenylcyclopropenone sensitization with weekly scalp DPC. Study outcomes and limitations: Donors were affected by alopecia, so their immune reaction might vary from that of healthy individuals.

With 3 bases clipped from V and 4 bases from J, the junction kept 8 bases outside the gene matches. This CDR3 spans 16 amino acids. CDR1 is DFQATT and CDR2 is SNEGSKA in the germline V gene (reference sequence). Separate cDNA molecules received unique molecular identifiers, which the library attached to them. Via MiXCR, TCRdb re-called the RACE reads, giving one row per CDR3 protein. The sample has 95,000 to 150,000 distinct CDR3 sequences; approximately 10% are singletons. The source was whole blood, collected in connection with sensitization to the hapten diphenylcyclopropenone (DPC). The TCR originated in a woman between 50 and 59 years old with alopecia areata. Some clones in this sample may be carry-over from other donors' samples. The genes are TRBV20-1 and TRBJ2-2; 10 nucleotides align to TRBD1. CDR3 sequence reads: CSASIPGQGFTGELFF. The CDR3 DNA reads TGCAGTGCTAGTATACCGGGACAGGGGTTCACCGGGGAGCTGTTTTTT.